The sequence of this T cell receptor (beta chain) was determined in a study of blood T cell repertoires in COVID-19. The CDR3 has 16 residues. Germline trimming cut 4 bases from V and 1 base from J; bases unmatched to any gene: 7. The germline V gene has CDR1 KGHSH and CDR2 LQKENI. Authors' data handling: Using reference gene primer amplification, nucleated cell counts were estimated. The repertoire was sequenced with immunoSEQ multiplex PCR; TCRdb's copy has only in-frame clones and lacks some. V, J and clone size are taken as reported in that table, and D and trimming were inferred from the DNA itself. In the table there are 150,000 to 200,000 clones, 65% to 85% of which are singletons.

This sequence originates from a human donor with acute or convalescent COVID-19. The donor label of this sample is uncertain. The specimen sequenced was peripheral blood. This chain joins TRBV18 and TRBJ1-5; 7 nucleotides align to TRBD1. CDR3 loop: CASSQQGPGSNQPQHF. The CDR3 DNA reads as TGTGCCAGCTCACAACAGGGGCCGGGAAGCAATCAGCCCCAGCATTTT.